This note documents a single TCR beta chain sequence. This clonotype was seen at least ten times. What this receptor recognizes is not known. There are no base qualities to consult, and no much larger clone falls within one base. The data belong to a study of T-cell memory formation after mild COVID-19 (dated by TCRdb to the early 2020s). Regarding the study in general: TCR sequence clusters from the two donors were found to be largely donor specific. In a couple of donors, T-cell clones that expanded and contracted after mild COVID-19 were tracked by sequencing TCRalpha and TCRbeta repertoires over time. Two young, previously healthy adult volunteers, one female and one male, were included in the cohort. Study-wide findings and limitations: Some responding clones were detected in pre-infection memory, suggesting pre-existing cross-reactive memory T cells joined the SARS-CoV-2 response. Only a couple of mild cases were covered by the study, and larger cohorts that include severe cases with pre-infection samples were considered necessary. The second-wave clones that peaked on day 37 were not confirmed to be SARS-CoV-2 specific. From day 15 to 85, contracting clones showed balanced CD4/CD8 phenotypes, whereas a second wave of clones that expanded from day 15 to 37 leaned towards CD4+. Contracting CD4+ clones were found mainly in CM and EM memory subsets, while CD8+ clones were enriched in EMRA.

The CDR3 runs 13 amino acids, cysteine and phenylalanine included. Just the 39-base CDR3 DNA is kept, in frame starting at base 1. Trimming removed 5 bases from V and 4 bases from J, leaving 11 bases between the germline ends. Sequencing relied on an Illumina NovaSeq 6000. Using 5'RACE with constant-segment primers, TCRalpha and TCRbeta cDNA libraries were constructed, with sample barcodes and unique molecular identifiers added in the process. Trizol reagent was used to extract RNA from every sample. Libraries were amplified in two PCR steps, with a second sample barcode and Illumina TruSeq adapters added in the second step. Sequencing of the libraries was done on an Illumina NovaSeq, producing 2 x 150 bp paired-end reads. The study's processing was this. Reads were demultiplexed and collapsed into UMI-guided consensus sequences with migec v1.2.7. Using mixcr v2.1.11, UMI consensuses were aligned to TRA and TRB V and J templates and then assembled into clonotypes. A clonotype was counted as expanded or contracted only if both edgeR and NoisET called the change significant, with noise models trained on biological replicates. For edgeR calls, a false discovery rate-adjusted p below 0.01 and a log2 fold-change threshold of 1 were applied. As an exploratory analysis of dynamics, PCA with hierarchical clustering was applied to max-normalized trajectories of the 1000 most abundant clonotypes. Each responding clone was given a CD4 or CD8 phenotype based on the CD4+ and CD8+ repertoires, which had been sequenced separately. TCRdb reran the public reads through fastp at Q25 and MiXCR, keeping productive beta chains. Each CDR3 protein gets just one entry, which takes the most common genes and DNA from the rows behind it. It is TCRdb's table, rather than the study itself, that gives the V and J calls and clone size. This sample is represented by around 300,000 distinct CDR3 sequences; 10% to 15% of them were singletons. About a fifth of the sample goes to the ten largest clones.

PBMCs were isolated by Ficoll-Paque density gradient centrifugation. Rearrangement joined TRBV12-3 or TRBV12-4 to TRBJ2-5; the D assignment is uncertain and may be TRBD1 or TRBD2, with 6 bases supporting each. The sample consisted of PBMCs or a T cell subset sorted from them (not recorded which). The source is a man aged 18-30 years who had mild COVID-19 (a few samples of this study predate the infection). The sample titles of this study are shuffled in the database, so cell type and time point are left out; the donor was told from shared clones. The CDR3 protein sequence reads: CASSPTGAETQYF. The sequence in DNA is TGTGCCAGCAGTCCGACGGGGGCAGAGACCCAGTACTTC.